The 10 T cell receptor beta chains below were found in one sample sequenced in a study of blood T cell repertoires in COVID-19. Clones were read by immunoSEQ multiplex PCR, and TCRdb kept only the in-frame ones, dropping some. The sample lists about 150,000 clones, roughly 84% occurring once. The material sequenced was peripheral blood. The origin of the receptors is a woman aged 60-75 years with COVID-19, enrolled during active disease.

The gene calls are TRBV15 and TRBJ2-3, with 9 bases aligning to TRBD2. Trimming cost V 5 bases and J 4 bases; bases outside gene matches: 7. Germline values: CDR1 LNHNV, CDR2 YYDKDF (reference sequence). The CDR3 runs to 15 residues. CDR3 region: CATSVSGSSSDTQYF. The CDR3 DNA reads as TGTGCCACCAGCGTTAGCGGGAGTAGCTCAGATACGCAGTATTTT.

This clone was observed a single time. V gene TRBV9 combines with J gene TRBJ2-2, with D unclear. This CDR3 has 16 amino acids. Trimming stripped 0 bases from V and 2 bases from J, with 11 bases between. Per the germline V gene, CDR1 is SGDLS and CDR2 is YYNGEE. CDR3 loop: CASSVAPPGNTGELFF. DNA for the CDR3: TGTGCCAGCAGCGTAGCCCCACCGGGTAACACCGGGGAGCTGTTTTTT.

This chain links TRBV24-1 with TRBJ1-2; 9 positions match TRBD1. The germline V gene has CDR1 KGHDR and CDR2 SFDVKD. The length of the CDR3 is 18 residues. V was pared by 2 bases and J by 3 bases, with 12 bases of the junction left unmatched. CDR3 nucleotide sequence: TGTGCCACCAGTGATTCCGGGACAGGGCCAGTTGGGGACTATGGCTACACCTTC. Protein: CATSDSGTGPVGDYGYTF.

This chain links TRBV7-3 with TRBJ2-2; no definite D call. CDR1 SGHTA and CDR2 FQGTGA come from the germline V gene. The CDR3 consists of 15 residues. Trimming cost V 2 bases and J 0 bases, with 7 bases left between them. The CDR3 region has the DNA TGTGCCAGCAGCTTACTATCGGCGAACACCGGGGAGCTGTTTTTT. Translating it yields CASSLLSANTGELFF.

This chain links TRBV29-1 with TRBJ1-5, with 10 bases identical to TRBD1. Trimming cost V 6 bases and J 0 bases; bases outside gene matches: 2. The CDR3 length is 14 residues. Germline V gives CDR1 SQVTM, CDR2 ANQGSEA. CDR3 DNA sequence: TGCAGCGTGGGACAGGGGTATAGCAATCAGCCCCAGCATTTT. Residues: CSVGQGYSNQPQHF.

This chain links TRBV5-1 with TRBJ2-3; unclear D gene. V was trimmed by 6 bases and J by 0 bases, leaving 11 bases between them. This CDR3 is 14 amino acids long. The germline CDR1 and CDR2 sequences are SGHRS and YFSETQ. Here the CDR3 reads CASTRESSTDTQYF. DNA for the CDR3: TGCGCCAGCACCCGAGAGTCTAGCACAGATACGCAGTATTTT.

CDR3 nucleotides: TGTGCCACCACCAGACAGGGAACACGCTCACCCCTCCACTTT. Its protein product is CATTRQGTRSPLHF. The chain joins TRBV30 to TRBJ1-6, with TRBD1 matching 7 bases. V trimming: 8 bases; J trimming: 10 bases; junction bases outside the gene matches: 14. CDR1 GTSNPN and CDR2 SVGIG come from the germline V gene (reference sequence). This CDR3 is 14 amino acids long.

This rearrangement joins TRBV19 to TRBJ1-5; possible D gene TRBD1, 6 bases. The ends were cut back, 7 bases at V and 4 bases at J, with 20 bases in the middle. The CDR3 covers 16 residues. Germline CDR1 LNHDA, CDR2 SQIVND (reference sequence). In DNA form, the CDR3 reads TGTGCCAGTACTCTCTGGGGGGGGCAGGGGAATCAGCCCCAGCATTTT. The encoded protein is CASTLWGGQGNQPQHF.

The chain uses TRBV10-3 and TRBJ1-1; a weak D match, TRBD1 (5 bases). Trimming removed 0 bases at V and 4 bases at J, with 12 bases between. Germline-derived CDR1 and CDR2 are ENHRY and SYGVKD. The CDR3 is 15 residues long. The CDR3 nucleotides read TGTGCCATCAGTGAGTCGGGGTTCAGGGCCACTGAAGCTTTCTTT. This encodes CAISESGFRATEAFF.

Turning to this clone: Distinct nucleotide sequences in the sample also encode this CDR3. The chain carries TRBV5-1 and TRBJ2-2, with a possible D match to TRBD2 (5 bases). Germline V gives CDR1 SGHRS, CDR2 YFSETQ. The V end was cut by 0 bases, the J end by 4 bases, with 10 bases between. The CDR3 is 15 amino acids. The CDR3, as DNA: TGCGCCAGCAGCTTGGCAGTAGGAGGCACCGGGGAGCTGTTTTTT. Translation: CASSLAVGGTGELFF.